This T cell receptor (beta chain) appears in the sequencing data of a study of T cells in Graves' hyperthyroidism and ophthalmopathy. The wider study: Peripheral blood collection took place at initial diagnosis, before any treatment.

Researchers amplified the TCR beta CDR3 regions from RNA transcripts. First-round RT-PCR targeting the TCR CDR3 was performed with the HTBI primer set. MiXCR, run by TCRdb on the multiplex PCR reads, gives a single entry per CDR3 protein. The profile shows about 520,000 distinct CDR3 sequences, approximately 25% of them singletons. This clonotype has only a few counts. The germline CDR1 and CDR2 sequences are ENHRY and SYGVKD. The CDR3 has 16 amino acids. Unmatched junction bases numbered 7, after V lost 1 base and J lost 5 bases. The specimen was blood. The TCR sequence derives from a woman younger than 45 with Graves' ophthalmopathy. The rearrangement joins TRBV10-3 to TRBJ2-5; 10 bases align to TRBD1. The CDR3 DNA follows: TGTGCCATCAGTGAGTTCGGGACAGGGGAGCGGGAGACCCAGTACTTC. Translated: CAISEFGTGERETQYF.